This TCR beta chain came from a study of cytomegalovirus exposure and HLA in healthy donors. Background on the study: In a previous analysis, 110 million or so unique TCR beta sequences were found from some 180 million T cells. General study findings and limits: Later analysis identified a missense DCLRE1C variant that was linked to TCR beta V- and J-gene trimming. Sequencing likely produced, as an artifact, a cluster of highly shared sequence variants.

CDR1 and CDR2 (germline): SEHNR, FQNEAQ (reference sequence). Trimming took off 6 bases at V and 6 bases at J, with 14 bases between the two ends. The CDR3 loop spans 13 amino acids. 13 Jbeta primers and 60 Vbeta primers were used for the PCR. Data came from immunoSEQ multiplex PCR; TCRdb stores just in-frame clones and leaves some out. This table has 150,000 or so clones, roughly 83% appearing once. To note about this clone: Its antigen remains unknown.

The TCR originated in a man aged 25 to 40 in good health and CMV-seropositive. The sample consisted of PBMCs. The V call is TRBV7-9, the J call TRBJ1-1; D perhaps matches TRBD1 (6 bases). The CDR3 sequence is CASSSGVVAEAFF. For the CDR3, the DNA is TGTGCCAGCAGTTCAGGGGTTGTGGCTGAAGCTTTCTTT.